Following are 22 T cell receptor beta chains from one sample sequenced in a study of blood T cell repertoires in COVID-19. Sequencing was performed with immunoSEQ multiplex PCR; in TCRdb, only in-frame clones are kept and a portion is missing. The sample records a few hundred thousand clones, less than 90% being singletons. The specimen sequenced was PBMCs or T cells enriched from blood (not recorded which). The receptor set was obtained from a woman aged 45 to 65 who had recovered from COVID-19.

The chain employs TRBV29-1 and TRBJ1-2, with D unclear. CDR1 and CDR2 (germline): SQVTM, ANQGSEA. The CDR3 length is 12 residues. V lost 1 base and J lost 4, with 7 bases in between. CDR3 loop: CSVEVTSYGYTF. Written as DNA, the CDR3 is TGCAGCGTTGAAGTGACTTCCTATGGCTACACCTTC.

This clone was counted between two and nine times. The chain employs TRBV24-1 and TRBJ1-2; no clear D. This CDR3 spans 13 amino acids. With 5 bases removed from V and 7 bases from J, the gap between germline ends came to 13 bases. Germline loops: CDR1 KGHDR, CDR2 SFDVKD. The CDR3 coding sequence is TGTGCCACCAGTGCCCAGGACTGGGGTGGCTACACCTTC. It yields the protein CATSAQDWGGYTF.

The rearrangement joins TRBV5-1 to TRBJ2-2, with 7 positions matching TRBD1. This CDR3 contains 16 residues. The germline gives CDR1 SGHRS, CDR2 YFSETQ. V lost 3 bases, J lost 0 bases, and 5 bases stayed unmatched. The CDR3 spells CASSSDRAANTGELFF. DNA for the CDR3: TGCGCCAGCAGCTCAGACAGGGCCGCGAACACCGGGGAGCTGTTTTTT.

The gene calls are TRBV19 and TRBJ2-5; 8 bases map to TRBD1. Trimming removed 5 bases from V and 7 bases from J; junction bases left unmatched: 21. The germline V gene encodes CDR1 LNHDA and CDR2 SQIVND (reference sequence). This CDR3 spans 18 amino acids. The CDR3 loop is CASSLQGPAGQALATQYF. DNA of the CDR3: TGTGCCAGTAGTCTCCAAGGACCCGCGGGACAGGCGTTAGCGACCCAGTACTTC. The complete variable domain, with remaining parts taken from reference TRBV19 and TRBJ2-5, reads DGGITQSPKYLFRKEGQNVTLSCEQNLNHDAMYWYRQDPGQGLRLIYYSQIVNDFQKGDIAEGYSVSREKKESFPLTVTSAQKNPTAFYLCASSLQGPAGQALATQYFGPGTRLLVL.

This clone was counted a few times. The chain employs TRBV4-2 and TRBJ1-3; TRBD1 is a possible D gene (6 bases). With 4 bases removed from V and 1 base from J, the gap between germline ends came to 17 bases. The germline V gene encodes CDR1 LGHNA and CDR2 YNFKEQ. This CDR3 comprises 17 residues. The CDR3 DNA is TGTGCCAGCAGCCCCGAGGGGGTCGTTTATTCTGGAAACACCATATATTTT. This sequence encodes CASSPEGVVYSGNTIYF.

As regards this clone: A much larger clone lies a single base off, so this may be a read error. V gene TRBV7-3 combines with J gene TRBJ1-6, with D possibly matching TRBD1 (5 bases). V lost 3 bases and J 6 bases, leaving 9 bases between the germline ends. CDR3 length: 14 residues. The V gene's germline CDR1 is SGHTA and CDR2 FQGTGA. CDR3 sequence reads: CASSLQGSNSPLHF. The DNA of the CDR3 is TGTGCCAGCAGCTTGCAGGGCTCTAATTCACCCCTCCACTTT.

About this clone itself: In the same sample, other DNA sequences code for this CDR3. The chain is built from TRBV29-1 and TRBJ2-5; no clear D. Trimming removed 4 bases at V and 4 bases at J, with 4 bases between. The CDR3 covers 10 residues. Per germline, CDR1 SQVTM and CDR2 ANQGSEA. The CDR3 loop reads CSVGAETQYF. The CDR3 DNA reads as TGCAGCGTTGGAGCAGAGACCCAGTACTTC.

The chain combines TRBV18 with TRBJ1-2; D gene ambiguous. Trimming cost V 2 bases and J 5 bases, with 9 bases left between them. Germline values: CDR1 KGHSH, CDR2 LQKENI. This CDR3 is 13 amino acids long. The chain's CDR3 is CASSPSEAYGYTF. Here the CDR3 DNA reads TGTGCCAGCTCACCAAGCGAGGCGTATGGCTACACCTTC.

This clone was counted between two and nine times. The chain recombines TRBV16 with TRBJ2-7; 7 positions match TRBD1. The CDR3 has 14 amino acids. Germline V gene data show CDR1 as KGHSY and CDR2 as FQNENV. J gave up 2 bases and V 1 base, and 2 bases lay outside the gene matches. The CDR3 nucleotides are TGTGCCAGCAGCCAATTAGGGACAGCCTACGAGCAGTACTTC. This sequence encodes CASSQLGTAYEQYF.

The chain employs TRBV7-3 and TRBJ1-2; the D is unclear. The length of the CDR3 is 13 residues. Germline V gives CDR1 SGHTA, CDR2 FQGTGA. The V end was cut by 0 bases, the J end by 6 bases, with 8 bases between. The CDR3: CASSLTFGDGYTF. DNA for the CDR3: TGTGCCAGCAGCTTAACGTTTGGAGATGGCTACACCTTC.

This chain links TRBV2 with TRBJ2-5, with 8 bases identical to TRBD2. Germline loops: CDR1 SNHLY, CDR2 FYNNEI. This CDR3 is built from 15 residues. Trimming at V came to 4 bases and at J to 4 bases, leaving 8 bases not matched to a gene. CDR3 nucleotides: TGTGCCAGCAGTGTGAGCGGGAGTTTTGTAGAGACCCAGTACTTC. It codes for CASSVSGSFVETQYF.

The chain recombines TRBV21-1 with TRBJ2-3; whether TRBD1, the table's D call, matches the DNA was not checked. TRBV21-1 is a pseudogene. This CDR3 has 19 residues. The CDR3 DNA follows: TGTGCCAGCAGCAAAGACGGACAGACGGGTACCCCTAGCACAGATACGCAGTATTTT. This codes for CASSKDGQTGTPSTDTQYF.

The chain recombines TRBV30 with TRBJ2-5; no clear D gene. Germline V gene lookup returns CDR1 GTSNPN and CDR2 SVGIG (reference sequence). The CDR3 sequence is 17 residues long. V gave up 0 bases and J gave up 2 bases, with 19 bases separating them. The CDR3 region has the DNA TGTGCCTGGAGTGTACGGGTATCTCGGAGCGTACAAGAGACCCAGTACTTC. Amino acid sequence: CAWSVRVSRSVQETQYF.

This rearrangement joins TRBV5-1 to TRBJ1-1, with 8 bases that match TRBD1. In germline, CDR1 is SGHRS, CDR2 YFSETQ. After removal of 4 bases from V and 0 bases from J, the junction contained 2 bases not matched to a gene. CDR3 size: 14 residues. For the CDR3, the DNA is TGCGCCAGCAGCGCGACAGGGGTGAACACTGAAGCTTTCTTT. Translation gives CASSATGVNTEAFF.

This chain uses TRBV11-2 with TRBJ2-5, with 7 bases fitting TRBD1. The germline V gene encodes CDR1 SGHAT and CDR2 FQNNGV. The CDR3 has 14 amino acids. V trimming: 5 bases; J trimming: 5 bases; junction bases outside the gene matches: 8. This chain's CDR3 is CASSRRGGAETQYF. CDR3 bases: TGTGCCAGCAGCCGACGAGGGGGCGCTGAGACCCAGTACTTC.

The V gene is TRBV24-1, the J gene TRBJ2-5; a weak D match, TRBD1 (6 bases). CDR3 length: 17 residues. With 3 bases removed from V and 5 bases from J, the gap between germline ends came to 21 bases. CDR1 KGHDR and CDR2 SFDVKD come from the germline V gene. The CDR3 nucleotides read TGTGCCACCAGTGATGGACGAGCCAGGGGAGCTGGGGAGACCCAGTACTTC. Translating it yields CATSDGRARGAGETQYF.

The rearrangement links TRBV4-1 to TRBJ1-1; the D is unclear. The CDR3 has 15 residues. Germline V gene sequence: CDR1 MGHRA, CDR2 YSYEKL. With 3 bases removed from V and 8 bases from J, the gap between germline ends came to 19 bases. CDR3 in amino acids: CASSQTSAVALEAFF. DNA of the CDR3: TGCGCCAGCAGCCAGACTTCGGCCGTCGCCCTCGAAGCTTTCTTT.

This chain joins TRBV27 and TRBJ2-2; 9 bases align to TRBD1. Unmatched junction bases numbered 3, after V lost 6 bases and J lost 4 bases. Germline values: CDR1 MNHEY, CDR2 SMNVEV (reference sequence). The CDR3 is 14 residues long. DNA for the CDR3: TGTGCCAGCAGGTGGACAGGGGCCACCGGGGAGCTGTTTTTT. This codes for CASRWTGATGELFF.

J is TRBJ1-1 and V is TRBV6-5; D uncertain. The V end was cut by 4 bases, the J end by 4 bases, with 7 bases between. Germline values: CDR1 MNHEY, CDR2 SVGAGI. This CDR3 has 12 amino acids. In DNA form, the CDR3 reads TGTGCCAGCAGTTTGGCCAGCACTGAAGCTTTCTTT. This encodes CASSLASTEAFF.

The chain recombines TRBV18 with TRBJ1-5; 7 positions match TRBD1. This CDR3 is 15 amino acids long. Germline V gives CDR1 KGHSH, CDR2 LQKENI. The J segment lost 6 bases and the V segment lost 5 bases, leaving 10 bases of the junction unmatched. In nucleotides, the CDR3 is TGTGCCAGCTCAAACAGGGGCGTGAGGGGTCAGCCCCAGCATTTT. It codes for CASSNRGVRGQPQHF.

The chain links TRBV15 to TRBJ2-2; D call uncertain. The V and J ends lost 4 bases and 2 bases respectively, with 14 bases between them. The CDR3 loop spans 16 amino acids. In germline, CDR1 is LNHNV, CDR2 YYDKDF (reference sequence). In DNA, the CDR3 is TGTGCCACCAGCAAAGATGACACAGCAAACACCGGGGAGCTGTTTTTT. Protein sequence: CATSKDDTANTGELFF. The full variable domain, completed using reference TRBV15 and TRBJ2-2, is DAMVIQNPRYQVTQFGKPVTLSCSQTLNHNVMYWYQQKSSQAPKLLFHYYDKDFNNEADTPDNFQSRRPNTSFCFLDIRSPGLGDTAMYLCATSKDDTANTGELFFGEGSRLTVL.

The chain joins TRBV9 to TRBJ1-3; D not certain. Deletions cut 0 bases from V and 0 bases from J, with 4 bases between. The CDR3 extends over 14 amino acids. The germline V gene encodes CDR1 SGDLS and CDR2 YYNGEE. CDR3 loop: CASSVELSGNTIYF. As DNA, the CDR3 is TGTGCCAGCAGCGTAGAGCTCTCTGGAAACACCATATATTTT.